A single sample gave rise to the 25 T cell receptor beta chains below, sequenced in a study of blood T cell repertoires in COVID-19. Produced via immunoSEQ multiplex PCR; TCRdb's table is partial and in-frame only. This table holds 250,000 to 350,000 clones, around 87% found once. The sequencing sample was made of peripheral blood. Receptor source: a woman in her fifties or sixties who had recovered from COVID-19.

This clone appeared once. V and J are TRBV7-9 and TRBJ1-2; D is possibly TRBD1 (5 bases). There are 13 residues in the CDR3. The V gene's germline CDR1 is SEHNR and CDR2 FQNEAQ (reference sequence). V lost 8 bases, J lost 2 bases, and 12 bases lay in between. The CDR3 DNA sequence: TGTGCCAGCGCGCTCGGGGGGAACTATGGCTACACCTTC. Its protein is CASALGGNYGYTF.

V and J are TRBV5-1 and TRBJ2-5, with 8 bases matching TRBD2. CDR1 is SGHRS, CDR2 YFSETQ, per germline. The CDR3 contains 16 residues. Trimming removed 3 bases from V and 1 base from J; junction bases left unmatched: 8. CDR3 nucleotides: TGCGCCAGCAGCTCCGGGGGGGCTTCTGCCCAAGAGACCCAGTACTTC. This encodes CASSSGGASAQETQYF.

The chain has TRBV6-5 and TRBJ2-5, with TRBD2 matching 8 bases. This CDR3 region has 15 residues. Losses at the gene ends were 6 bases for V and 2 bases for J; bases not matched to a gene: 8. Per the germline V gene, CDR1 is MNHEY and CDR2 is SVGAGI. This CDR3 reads CASRGGAGDQETQYF. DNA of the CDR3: TGTGCCAGCAGGGGCGGAGCGGGAGATCAAGAGACCCAGTACTTC.

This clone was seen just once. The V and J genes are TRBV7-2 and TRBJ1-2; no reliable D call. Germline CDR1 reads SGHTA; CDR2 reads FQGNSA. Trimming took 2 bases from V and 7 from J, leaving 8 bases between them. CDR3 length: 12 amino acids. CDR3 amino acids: CASSLRGPGYTF. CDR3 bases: TGTGCCAGCAGCTTACGGGGTCCTGGCTACACCTTC.

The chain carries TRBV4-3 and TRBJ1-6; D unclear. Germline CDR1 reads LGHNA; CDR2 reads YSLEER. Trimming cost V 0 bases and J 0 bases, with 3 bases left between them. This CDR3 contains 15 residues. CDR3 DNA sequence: TGCGCCAGCAGCCAAGATCACTCCTATAATTCACCCCTCCACTTT. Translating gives CASSQDHSYNSPLHF.

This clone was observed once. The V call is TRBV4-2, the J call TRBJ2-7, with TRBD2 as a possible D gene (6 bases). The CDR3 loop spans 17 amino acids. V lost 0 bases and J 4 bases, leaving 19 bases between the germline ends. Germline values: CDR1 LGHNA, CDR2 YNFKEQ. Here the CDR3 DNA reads TGTGCCAGCAGCCAAGATCGAGTATCGGGAGCCAAATACGAGCAGTACTTC. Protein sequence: CASSQDRVSGAKYEQYF.

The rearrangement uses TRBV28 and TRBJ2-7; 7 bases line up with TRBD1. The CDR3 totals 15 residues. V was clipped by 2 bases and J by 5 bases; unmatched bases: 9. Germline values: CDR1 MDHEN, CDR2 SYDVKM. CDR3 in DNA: TGTGCCAGCAGTTTACTCGGGACAGTCGGTAACGAGCAGTACTTC. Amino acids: CASSLLGTVGNEQYF.

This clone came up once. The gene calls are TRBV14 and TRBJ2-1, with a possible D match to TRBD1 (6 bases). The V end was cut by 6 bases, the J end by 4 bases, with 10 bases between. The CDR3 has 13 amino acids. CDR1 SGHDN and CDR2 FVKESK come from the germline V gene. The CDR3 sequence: CASSSQGYNEQFF. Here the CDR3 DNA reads TGTGCCAGCAGTTCTCAGGGGTACAATGAGCAGTTCTTC.

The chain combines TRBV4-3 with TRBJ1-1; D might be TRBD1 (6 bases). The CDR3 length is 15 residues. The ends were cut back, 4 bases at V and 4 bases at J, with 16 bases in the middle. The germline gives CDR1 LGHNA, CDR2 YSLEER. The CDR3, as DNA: TGCGCCAGCAGCCGAATCCTGCAGGGGACCACTGAAGCTTTCTTT. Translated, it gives CASSRILQGTTEAFF.

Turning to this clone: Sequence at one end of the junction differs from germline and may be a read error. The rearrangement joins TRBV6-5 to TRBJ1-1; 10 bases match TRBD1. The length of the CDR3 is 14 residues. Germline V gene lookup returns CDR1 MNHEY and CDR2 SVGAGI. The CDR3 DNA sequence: TGTGCCAGCAGTTACGGGGGACAGGGGTTTGGAACCGCGTTT. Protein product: CASSYGGQGFGTAF.

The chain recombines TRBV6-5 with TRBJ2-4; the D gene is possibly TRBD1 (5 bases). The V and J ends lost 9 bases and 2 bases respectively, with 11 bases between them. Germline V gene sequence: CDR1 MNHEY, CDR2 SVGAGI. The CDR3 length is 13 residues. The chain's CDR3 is CASSGSTKNIQYF. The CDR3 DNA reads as TGTGCCAGTTCAGGGTCCACCAAAAACATTCAGTACTTC.

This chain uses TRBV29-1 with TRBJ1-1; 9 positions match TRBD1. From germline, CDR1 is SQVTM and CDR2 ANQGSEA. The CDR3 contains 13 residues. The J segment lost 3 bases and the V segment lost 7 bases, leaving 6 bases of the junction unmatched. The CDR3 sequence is CSDKTGGYTEAFF. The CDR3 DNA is TGCAGCGATAAAACAGGGGGCTACACTGAAGCTTTCTTT.

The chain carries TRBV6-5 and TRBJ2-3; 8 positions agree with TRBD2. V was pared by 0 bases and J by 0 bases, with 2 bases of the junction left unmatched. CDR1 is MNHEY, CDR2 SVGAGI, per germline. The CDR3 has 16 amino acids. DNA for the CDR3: TGTGCCAGCAGTTACTCCGCTAGCGGGAGCACAGATACGCAGTATTTT. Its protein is CASSYSASGSTDTQYF.

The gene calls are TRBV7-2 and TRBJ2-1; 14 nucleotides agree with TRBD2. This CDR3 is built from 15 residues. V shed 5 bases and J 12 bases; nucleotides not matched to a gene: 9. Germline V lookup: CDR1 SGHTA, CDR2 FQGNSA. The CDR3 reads CASSPTSGGALGQFF. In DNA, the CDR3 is TGTGCCAGCAGCCCGACTAGCGGGGGGGCTCTCGGGCAGTTCTTC.

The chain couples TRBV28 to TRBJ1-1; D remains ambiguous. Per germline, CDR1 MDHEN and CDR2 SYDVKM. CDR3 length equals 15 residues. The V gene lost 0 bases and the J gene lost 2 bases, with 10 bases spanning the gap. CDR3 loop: CASSLWSAGNTEAFF. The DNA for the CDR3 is TGTGCCAGCAGTTTATGGAGTGCGGGTAACACTGAAGCTTTCTTT. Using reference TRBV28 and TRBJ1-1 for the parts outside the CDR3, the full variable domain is DVKVTQSSRYLVKRTGEKVFLECVQDMDHENMFWYRQDPGLGLRLIYFSYDVKMKEKGDIPEGYSVSREKKERFSLILESASTNQTSMYLCASSLWSAGNTEAFFGQGTRLTVV.

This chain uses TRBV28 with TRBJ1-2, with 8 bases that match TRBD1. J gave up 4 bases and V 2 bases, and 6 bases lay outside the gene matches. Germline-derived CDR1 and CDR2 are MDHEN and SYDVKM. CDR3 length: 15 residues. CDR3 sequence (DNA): TGTGCCAGCAGTTTACCGGGACAGGAACTCTATGGCTACACCTTC. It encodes CASSLPGQELYGYTF.

The CDR3 spells CASSDAGLAGGSSYNEQFF. CDR3 coding DNA: TGCGCCAGCAGTGATGCGGGACTAGCGGGGGGCTCGTCCTACAATGAGCAGTTCTTC. V gene TRBV10-1 combines with J gene TRBJ2-1; 15 bases are shared with TRBD2. The CDR3 totals 19 residues. From germline, CDR1 is WNHNN and CDR2 SYGVQD (reference sequence). V was clipped by 3 bases and J by 1 base; unmatched bases: 7.

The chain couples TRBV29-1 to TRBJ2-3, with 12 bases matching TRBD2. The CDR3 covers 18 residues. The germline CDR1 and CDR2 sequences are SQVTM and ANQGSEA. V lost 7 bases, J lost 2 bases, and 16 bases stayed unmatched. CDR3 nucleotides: TGCAGCGCTCGTCGACTTAAGACTAGCGGGGGAAACACAGATACGCAGTATTTT. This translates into CSARRLKTSGGNTDTQYF.

In DNA form, the CDR3 reads TGTGCCTGGGAACAGGGAAACTATGGCTACACCTTC. Protein sequence: CAWEQGNYGYTF. The chain recombines TRBV30 with TRBJ1-2; a possible D gene is TRBD1 (6 bases). Germline CDR1 and CDR2: GTSNPN and SVGIG (reference sequence). The CDR3 totals 12 residues. The V gene lost 5 bases and the J gene lost 2 bases, with 9 bases spanning the gap.

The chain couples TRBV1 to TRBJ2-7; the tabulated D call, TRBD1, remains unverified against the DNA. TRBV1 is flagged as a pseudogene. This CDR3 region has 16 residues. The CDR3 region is CTSSQVLGTGTYEQYF. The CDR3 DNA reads TGCACCAGCAGCCAAGTATTAGGGACAGGGACCTACGAGCAGTACTTC.

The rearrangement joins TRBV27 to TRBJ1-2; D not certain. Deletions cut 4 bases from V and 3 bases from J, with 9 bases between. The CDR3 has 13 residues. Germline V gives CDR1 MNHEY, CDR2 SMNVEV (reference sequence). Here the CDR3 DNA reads TGTGCCAGCAGTTCGGGGTATTACTATGGCTACACCTTC. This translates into CASSSGYYYGYTF.

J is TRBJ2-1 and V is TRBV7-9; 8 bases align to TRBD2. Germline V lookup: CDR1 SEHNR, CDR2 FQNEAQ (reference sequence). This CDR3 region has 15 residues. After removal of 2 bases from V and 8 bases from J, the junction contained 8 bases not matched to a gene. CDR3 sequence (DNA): TGTGCCAGCAGCTTAACTAGCGGATTACGGGATGAGCAGTTCTTC. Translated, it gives CASSLTSGLRDEQFF. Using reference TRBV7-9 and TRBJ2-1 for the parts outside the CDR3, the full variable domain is DTGVSQNPRHKITKRGQNVTFRCDPISEHNRLYWYRQTLGQGPEFLTYFQNEAQLEKSRLLSDRFSAERPKGSFSTLEIQRTEQGDSAMYLCASSLTSGLRDEQFFGPGTRLTVL.

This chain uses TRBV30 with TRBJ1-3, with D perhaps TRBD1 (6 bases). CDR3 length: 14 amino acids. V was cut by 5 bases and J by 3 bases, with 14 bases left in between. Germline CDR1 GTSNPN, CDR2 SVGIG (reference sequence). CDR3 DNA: TGTGCCTGGGTGTACGGGGGGCTTGGAAACACCATATATTTT. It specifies CAWVYGGLGNTIYF.

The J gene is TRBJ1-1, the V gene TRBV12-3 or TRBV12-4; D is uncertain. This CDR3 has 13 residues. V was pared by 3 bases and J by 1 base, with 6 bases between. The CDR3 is CASSFFGNTEAFF. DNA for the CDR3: TGTGCCAGCAGTTTTTTCGGGAACACTGAAGCTTTCTTT.

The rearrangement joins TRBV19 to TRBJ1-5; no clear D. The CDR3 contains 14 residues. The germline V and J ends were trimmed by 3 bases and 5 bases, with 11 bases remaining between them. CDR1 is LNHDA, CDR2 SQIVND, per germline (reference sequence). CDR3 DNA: TGTGCCAGTAGTATGGTCGGAGCCGATCAGCCCCAGCATTTT. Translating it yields CASSMVGADQPQHF.